This T cell receptor (beta chain) comes out of a study of CD8 T cells in ankylosing spondylitis. Whole-study findings and limits: Typical of ankylosing spondylitis blood, it appeared, was a TCR beta motif of under 10 highly homologous variants. In the blood and synovial fluid of reactive arthritis, some motif variants had been previously reported.

Making use of molecular barcodes, quantitative 5'-RACE generated TCR beta libraries. A single record per CDR3 protein comes from TCRdb applying MiXCR to the 5' RACE reads. The table has approximately 200,000 distinct CDR3 sequences, 13% seen once. To note about this clonotype: The antigen remains undetermined.

Germline lookup yields CDR1 MGHDK and CDR2 SYGVNS. J lost 0 bases, V lost 6 bases, and 10 bases had no gene match. This CDR3 has 18 amino acids. This sequence was found in a female donor with ankylosing spondylitis or in good health (not recorded which). The rearrangement uses TRBV25-1 and TRBJ2-3; 12 bases are shared with TRBD2. Sequencing used blood, either unsorted or a sorted T cell fraction (not recorded which). The CDR3 DNA reads TGTGCCAGCAGCGCCTCGGGACTAGCGGGTCCTAGCACAGATACGCAGTATTTT. This translates into CASSASGLAGPSTDTQYF. Looking up the rest from reference TRBV25-1 and TRBJ2-3 gives the full variable domain: EADIYQTPRYLVIGTGKKITLECSQTMGHDKMYWYQQDPGMELHLIHYSYGVNSTEKGDLSSESTVSRIRTEHFPLTLESARPSHTSQYLCASSASGLAGPSTDTQYFGPGTRLTVL.